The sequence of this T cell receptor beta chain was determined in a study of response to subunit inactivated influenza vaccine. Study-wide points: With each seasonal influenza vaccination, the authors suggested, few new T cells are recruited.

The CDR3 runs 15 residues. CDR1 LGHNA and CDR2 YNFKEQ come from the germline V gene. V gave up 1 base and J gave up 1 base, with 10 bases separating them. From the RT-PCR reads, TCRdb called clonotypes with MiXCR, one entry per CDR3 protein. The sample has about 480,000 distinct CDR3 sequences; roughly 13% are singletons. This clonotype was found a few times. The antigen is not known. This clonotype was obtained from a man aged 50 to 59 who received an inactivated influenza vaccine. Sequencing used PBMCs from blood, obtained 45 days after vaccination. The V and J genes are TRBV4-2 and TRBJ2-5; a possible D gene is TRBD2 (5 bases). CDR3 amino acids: CASSQGRTGQETQYF. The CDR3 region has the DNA TGTGCCAGCAGCCAAGGTCGGACTGGCCAAGAGACCCAGTACTTC.